What follows are 6 T cell receptor beta chains derived from one specimen sequenced in a study of T cells after yellow fever vaccination. TCRdb re-analysed the 5' RACE reads in MiXCR, keeping a single row per CDR3 protein. The repertoire holds approximately 510,000 distinct CDR3 sequences, with around a fifth as singletons. The specimen comprised PBMCs, sampled more than 20 days after the first yellow fever vaccination. The origin of the receptors is a man aged 18 to 29 who received the YFV17D yellow fever vaccine.

This rearrangement joins TRBV10-3 to TRBJ1-5; TRBD1 matches 8 bases. The CDR3 consists of 15 residues. V lost 6 bases and J lost 7; bases outside the gene matches: 11. CDR1 and CDR2 (germline): ENHRY, SYGVKD. CDR3 amino acids: CAISGGGQELQPQHF. The CDR3 nucleotides are TGTGCCATCAGCGGGGGGGGACAGGAACTCCAGCCCCAGCATTTT.

There are many counts of this clonotype. CDR3 in amino acids: CASSYDRGWTGELFF. The CDR3 DNA reads as TGTGCCAGCAGTTACGACAGGGGTTGGACCGGGGAGCTGTTTTTT. The gene calls are TRBV6-5 and TRBJ2-2; 8 nucleotides agree with TRBD1. This CDR3 is 15 amino acids long. Germline V gene data show CDR1 as MNHEY and CDR2 as SVGAGI. V trimming: 2 bases; J trimming: 5 bases; junction bases outside the gene matches: 4.

The chain employs TRBV12-3 or TRBV12-4 and TRBJ2-1; D assignment may be TRBD1 or TRBD2 (7 bases each). Trimming pared 10 bases from V and 1 base from J, leaving 11 bases between. CDR3 length: 13 residues. CDR3 in amino acids: CATRGGSYNEQFF. CDR3 DNA: TGTGCCACCAGGGGGGGGTCCTACAATGAGCAGTTCTTC.

The gene calls are TRBV4-2 and TRBJ2-1, with D tentatively TRBD2 (6 bases). There are 14 residues in the CDR3. Trimming removed 0 bases at V and 12 bases at J, with 15 bases between. CDR1 and CDR2 (germline): LGHNA, YNFKEQ. Written as DNA, the CDR3 is TGTGCCAGCAGCCAAGATAGGTCGGCGGGGAGGCAGTTCTTC. It encodes CASSQDRSAGRQFF.

V gene TRBV27 combines with J gene TRBJ2-1, with D uncertain. The germline V gene has CDR1 MNHEY and CDR2 SMNVEV (reference sequence). This CDR3 has 13 residues. Trimming removed 0 bases at V and 5 bases at J, with 5 bases between. CDR3: CASSLSADNEQFF. CDR3 sequence (DNA): TGTGCCAGCAGTTTATCGGCAGACAATGAGCAGTTCTTC.

This clonotype has more than one count but fewer than ten. V usage is TRBV4-1 and J usage is TRBJ1-5; weak D call: TRBD1 (5 bases). This CDR3 is built from 15 residues. V lost 0 bases, J lost 7 bases, and 13 bases lay in between. Germline loops: CDR1 MGHRA, CDR2 YSYEKL. Here the CDR3 DNA reads TGCGCCAGCAGCCAAGATGCGAACTGGGGCCAGCCCCAGCATTTT. Translated: CASSQDANWGQPQHF.